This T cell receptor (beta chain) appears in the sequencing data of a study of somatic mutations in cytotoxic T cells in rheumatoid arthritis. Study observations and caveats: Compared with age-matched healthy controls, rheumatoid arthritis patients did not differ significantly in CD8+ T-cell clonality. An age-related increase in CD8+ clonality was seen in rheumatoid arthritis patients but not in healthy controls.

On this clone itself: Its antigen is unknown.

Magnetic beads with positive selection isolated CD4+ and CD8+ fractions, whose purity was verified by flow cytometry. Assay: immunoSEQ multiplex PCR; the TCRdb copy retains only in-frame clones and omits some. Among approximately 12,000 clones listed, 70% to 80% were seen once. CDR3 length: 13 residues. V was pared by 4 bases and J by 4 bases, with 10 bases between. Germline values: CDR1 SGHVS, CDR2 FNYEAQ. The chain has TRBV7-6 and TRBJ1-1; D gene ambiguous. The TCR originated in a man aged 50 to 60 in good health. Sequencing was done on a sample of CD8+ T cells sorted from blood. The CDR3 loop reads CASSSGRTTEAFF. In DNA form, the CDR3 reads TGTGCCAGCAGCTCGGGCCGGACCACTGAAGCTTTCTTT.